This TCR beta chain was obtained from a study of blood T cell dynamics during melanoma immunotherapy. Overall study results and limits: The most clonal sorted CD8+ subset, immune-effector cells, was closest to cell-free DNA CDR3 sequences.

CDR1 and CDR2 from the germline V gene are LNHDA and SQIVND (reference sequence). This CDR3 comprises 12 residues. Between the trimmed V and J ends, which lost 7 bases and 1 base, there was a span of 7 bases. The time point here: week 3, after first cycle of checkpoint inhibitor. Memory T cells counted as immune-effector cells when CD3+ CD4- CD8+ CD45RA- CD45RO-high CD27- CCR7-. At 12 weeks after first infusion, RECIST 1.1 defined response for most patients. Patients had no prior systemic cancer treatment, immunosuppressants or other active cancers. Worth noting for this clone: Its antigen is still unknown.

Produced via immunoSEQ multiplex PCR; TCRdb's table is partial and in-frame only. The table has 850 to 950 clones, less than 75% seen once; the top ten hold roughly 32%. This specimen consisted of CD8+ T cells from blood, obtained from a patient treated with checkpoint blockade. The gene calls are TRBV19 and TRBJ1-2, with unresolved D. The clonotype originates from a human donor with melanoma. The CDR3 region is CASKEGNYGYTF. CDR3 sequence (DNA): TGTGCCAGTAAGGAGGGTAACTATGGCTACACCTTC.